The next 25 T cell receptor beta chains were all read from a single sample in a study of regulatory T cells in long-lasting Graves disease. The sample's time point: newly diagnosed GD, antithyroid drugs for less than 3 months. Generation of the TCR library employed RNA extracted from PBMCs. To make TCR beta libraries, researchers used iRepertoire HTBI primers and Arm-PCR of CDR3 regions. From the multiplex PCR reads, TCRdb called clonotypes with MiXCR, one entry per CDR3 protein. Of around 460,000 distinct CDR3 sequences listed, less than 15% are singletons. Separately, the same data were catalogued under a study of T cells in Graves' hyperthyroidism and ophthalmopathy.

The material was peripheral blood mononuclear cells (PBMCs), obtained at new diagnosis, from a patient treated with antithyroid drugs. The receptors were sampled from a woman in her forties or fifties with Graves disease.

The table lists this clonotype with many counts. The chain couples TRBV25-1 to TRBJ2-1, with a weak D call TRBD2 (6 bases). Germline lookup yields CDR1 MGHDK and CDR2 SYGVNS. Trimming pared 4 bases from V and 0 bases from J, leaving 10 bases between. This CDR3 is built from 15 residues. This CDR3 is CASSVPGSSYNEQFF. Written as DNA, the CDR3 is TGTGCCAGCAGTGTACCCGGGAGCTCCTACAATGAGCAGTTCTTC.

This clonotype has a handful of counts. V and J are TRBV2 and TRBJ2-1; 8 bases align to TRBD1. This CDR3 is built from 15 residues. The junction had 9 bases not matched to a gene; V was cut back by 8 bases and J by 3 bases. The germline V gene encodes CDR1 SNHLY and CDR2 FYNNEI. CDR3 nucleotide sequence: TGTGCCAGCGGAGACGGGACAGGAAACTACAATGAGCAGTTCTTC. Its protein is CASGDGTGNYNEQFF.

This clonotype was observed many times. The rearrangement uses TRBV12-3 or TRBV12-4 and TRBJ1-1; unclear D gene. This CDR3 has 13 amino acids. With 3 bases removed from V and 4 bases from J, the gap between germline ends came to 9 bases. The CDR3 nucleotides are TGTGCCAGCAGTTTGTTGGGATCCACTGAAGCTTTCTTT. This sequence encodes CASSLLGSTEAFF.

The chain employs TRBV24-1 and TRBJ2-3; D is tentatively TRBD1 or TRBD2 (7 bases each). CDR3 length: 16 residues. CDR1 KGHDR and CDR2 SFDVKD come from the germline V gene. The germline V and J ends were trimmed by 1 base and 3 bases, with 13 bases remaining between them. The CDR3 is CATSDFRQGGTDTQYF. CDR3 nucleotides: TGTGCCACCAGTGATTTCCGACAGGGAGGGACAGATACGCAGTATTTT.

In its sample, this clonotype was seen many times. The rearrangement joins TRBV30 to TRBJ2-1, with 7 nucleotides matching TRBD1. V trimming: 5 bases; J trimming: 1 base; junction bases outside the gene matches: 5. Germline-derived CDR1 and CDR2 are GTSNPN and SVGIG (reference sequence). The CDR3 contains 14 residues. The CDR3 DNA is TGTGCCTGGTCCCGGGACAGTTCCTACAATGAGCAGTTCTTC. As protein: CAWSRDSSYNEQFF.

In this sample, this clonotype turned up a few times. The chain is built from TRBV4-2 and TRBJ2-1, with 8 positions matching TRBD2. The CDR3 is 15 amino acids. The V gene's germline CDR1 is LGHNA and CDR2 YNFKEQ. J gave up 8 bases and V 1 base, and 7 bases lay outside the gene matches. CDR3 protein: CASSQGISGIDEQFF. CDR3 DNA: TGTGCCAGCAGCCAAGGTATTAGCGGGATAGATGAGCAGTTCTTC.

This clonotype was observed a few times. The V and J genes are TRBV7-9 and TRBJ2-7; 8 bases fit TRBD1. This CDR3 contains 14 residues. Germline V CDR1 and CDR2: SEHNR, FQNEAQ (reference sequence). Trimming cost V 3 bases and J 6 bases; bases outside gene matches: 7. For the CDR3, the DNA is TGTGCCAGCAGCTTGGACAGGGATCTTAGCGAGCAGTACTTC. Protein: CASSLDRDLSEQYF. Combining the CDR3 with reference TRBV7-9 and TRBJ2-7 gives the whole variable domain DTGVSQNPRHKITKRGQNVTFRCDPISEHNRLYWYRQTLGQGPEFLTYFQNEAQLEKSRLLSDRFSAERPKGSFSTLEIQRTEQGDSAMYLCASSLDRDLSEQYFGPGTRLTVT.

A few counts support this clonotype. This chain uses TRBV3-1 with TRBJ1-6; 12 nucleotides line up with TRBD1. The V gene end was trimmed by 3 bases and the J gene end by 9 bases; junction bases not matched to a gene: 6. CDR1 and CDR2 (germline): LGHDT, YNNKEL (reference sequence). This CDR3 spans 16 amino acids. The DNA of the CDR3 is TGTGCCAGCAGCCAGAGGGACAGGGGGCATGGTTCACCCCTCCACTTT. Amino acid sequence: CASSQRDRGHGSPLHF.

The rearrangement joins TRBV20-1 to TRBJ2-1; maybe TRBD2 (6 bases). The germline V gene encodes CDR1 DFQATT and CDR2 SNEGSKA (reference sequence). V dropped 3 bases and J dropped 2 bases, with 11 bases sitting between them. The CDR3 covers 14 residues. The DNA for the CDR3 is TGCAGTGCTAGGGGGGGAATAACCTACAATGAGCAGTTCTTC. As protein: CSARGGITYNEQFF.

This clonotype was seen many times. Here the CDR3 reads CATSDLATDTQYF. The CDR3 region has the DNA TGTGCCACCAGTGATTTGGCTACAGATACGCAGTATTTT. The chain joins TRBV24-1 to TRBJ2-3, with unresolved D. The V gene's germline CDR1 is KGHDR and CDR2 SFDVKD. The CDR3 totals 13 residues. V lost 0 bases to trimming and J lost 3 bases, with 3 bases between them.

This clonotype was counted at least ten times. CDR3 residues: CASSSVAGTVNEQFF. DNA of the CDR3: TGTGCCAGCAGCAGCGTAGCGGGGACCGTGAATGAGCAGTTCTTC. The chain couples TRBV12-3 or TRBV12-4 to TRBJ2-1; 8 bases are a match to TRBD2. The length of the CDR3 is 15 residues. With V trimmed by 6 bases and J by 7 bases, 11 bases remained unmatched.

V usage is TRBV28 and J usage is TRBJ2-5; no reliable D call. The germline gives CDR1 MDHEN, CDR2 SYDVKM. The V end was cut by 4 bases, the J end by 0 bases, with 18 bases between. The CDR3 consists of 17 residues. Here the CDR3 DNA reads TGTGCCAGCAGTTCCCGCTCCCTCTTCAAGTACCAAGAGACCCAGTACTTC. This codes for CASSSRSLFKYQETQYF.

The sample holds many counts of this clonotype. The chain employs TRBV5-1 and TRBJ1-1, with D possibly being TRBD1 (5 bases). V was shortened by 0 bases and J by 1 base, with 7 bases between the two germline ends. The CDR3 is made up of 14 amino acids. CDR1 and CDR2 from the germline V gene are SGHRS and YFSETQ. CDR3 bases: TGCGCCAGCAGCTTGGCCCAGGGGAACACTGAAGCTTTCTTT. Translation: CASSLAQGNTEAFF.

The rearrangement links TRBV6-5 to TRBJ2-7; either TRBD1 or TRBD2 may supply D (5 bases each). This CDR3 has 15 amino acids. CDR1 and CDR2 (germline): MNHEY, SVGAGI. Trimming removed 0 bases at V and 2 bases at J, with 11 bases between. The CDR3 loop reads CASSYSSGLPYEQYF. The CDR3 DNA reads TGTGCCAGCAGTTACTCGTCGGGGCTACCCTACGAGCAGTACTTC.

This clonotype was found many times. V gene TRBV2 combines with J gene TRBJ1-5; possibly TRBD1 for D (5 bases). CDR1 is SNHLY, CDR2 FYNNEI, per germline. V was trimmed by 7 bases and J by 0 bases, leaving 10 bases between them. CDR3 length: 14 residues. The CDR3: CASTPTDSNQPQHF. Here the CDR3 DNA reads TGTGCCAGCACCCCGACAGATAGCAATCAGCCCCAGCATTTT.

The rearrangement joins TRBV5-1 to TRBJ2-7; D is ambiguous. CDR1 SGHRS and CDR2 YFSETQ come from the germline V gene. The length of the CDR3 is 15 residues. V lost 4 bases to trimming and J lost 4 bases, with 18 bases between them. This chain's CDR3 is CASSPLTSPLYEQYF. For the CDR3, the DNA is TGCGCCAGCAGCCCCCTAACATCTCCCCTGTACGAGCAGTACTTC.

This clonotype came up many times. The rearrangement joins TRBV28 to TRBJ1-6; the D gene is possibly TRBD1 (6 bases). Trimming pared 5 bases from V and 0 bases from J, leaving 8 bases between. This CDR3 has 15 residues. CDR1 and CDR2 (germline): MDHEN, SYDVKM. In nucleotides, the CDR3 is TGTGCCAGCAGTGTGGACAGCTCCTATAATTCACCCCTCCACTTT. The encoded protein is CASSVDSSYNSPLHF.

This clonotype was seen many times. In DNA, the CDR3 is TGTGCCAGCAGCTCGGGGGGATTCAATCAGCCCCAGCATTTT. Translating it yields CASSSGGFNQPQHF. V usage is TRBV11-2 and J usage is TRBJ1-5; perhaps TRBD1 as D (5 bases). Germline values: CDR1 SGHAT, CDR2 FQNNGV. V was pared by 4 bases and J by 3 bases, with 10 bases between. The CDR3 contains 14 residues.

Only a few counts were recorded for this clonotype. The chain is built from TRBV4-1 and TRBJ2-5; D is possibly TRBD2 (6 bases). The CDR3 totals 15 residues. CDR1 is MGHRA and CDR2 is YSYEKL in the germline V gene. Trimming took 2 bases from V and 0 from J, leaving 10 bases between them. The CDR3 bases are TGCGCCAGCAGCCAAACGGGAGAGAACCAAGAGACCCAGTACTTC. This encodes CASSQTGENQETQYF.

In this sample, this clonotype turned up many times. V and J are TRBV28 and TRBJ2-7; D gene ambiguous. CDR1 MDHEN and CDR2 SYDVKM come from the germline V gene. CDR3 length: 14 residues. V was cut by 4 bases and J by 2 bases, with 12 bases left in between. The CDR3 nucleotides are TGTGCCAGCAGTTCCCCAGGTGTTACCTACGAGCAGTACTTC. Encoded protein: CASSSPGVTYEQYF.

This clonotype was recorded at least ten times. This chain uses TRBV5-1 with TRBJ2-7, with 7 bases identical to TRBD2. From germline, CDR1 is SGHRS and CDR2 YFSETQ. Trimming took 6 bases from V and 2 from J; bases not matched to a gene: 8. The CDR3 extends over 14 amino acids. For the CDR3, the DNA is TGCGCCAGCACCCGGGGGGAGGGCCCCTACGAGCAGTACTTC. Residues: CASTRGEGPYEQYF.

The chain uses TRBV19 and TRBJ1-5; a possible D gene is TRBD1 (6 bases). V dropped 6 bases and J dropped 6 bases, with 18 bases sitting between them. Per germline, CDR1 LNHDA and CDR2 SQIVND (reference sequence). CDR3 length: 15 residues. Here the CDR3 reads CASSQRPGAGQPQHF. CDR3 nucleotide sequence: TGTGCCAGTAGCCAACGTCCAGGGGCGGGTCAGCCCCAGCATTTT.

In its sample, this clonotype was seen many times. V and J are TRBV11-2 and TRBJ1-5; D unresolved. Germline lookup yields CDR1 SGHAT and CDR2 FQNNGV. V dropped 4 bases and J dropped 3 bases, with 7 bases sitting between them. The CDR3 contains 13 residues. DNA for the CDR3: TGTGCCAGCAGCTGGAATGACAATCAGCCCCAGCATTTT. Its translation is CASSWNDNQPQHF.

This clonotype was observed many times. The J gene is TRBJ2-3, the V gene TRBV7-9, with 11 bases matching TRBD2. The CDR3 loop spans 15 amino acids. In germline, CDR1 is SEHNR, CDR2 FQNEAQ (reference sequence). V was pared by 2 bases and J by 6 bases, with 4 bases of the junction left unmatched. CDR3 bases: TGTGCCAGCAGCTTACTAGCGGGAGGTGTGGATACGCAGTATTTT. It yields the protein CASSLLAGGVDTQYF.

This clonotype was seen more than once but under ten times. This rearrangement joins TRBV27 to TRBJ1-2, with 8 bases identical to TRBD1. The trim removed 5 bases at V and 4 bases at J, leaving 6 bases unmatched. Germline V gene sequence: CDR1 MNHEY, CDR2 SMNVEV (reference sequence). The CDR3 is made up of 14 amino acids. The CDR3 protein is CASSPRTGTYGYTF. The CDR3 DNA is TGTGCCAGCAGTCCCCGGACAGGGACCTATGGCTACACCTTC.